The 13 T cell receptor beta chains given below trace back to one sample, sequenced in a study of blood T cell repertoires in COVID-19. Sequencing used immunoSEQ multiplex PCR; TCRdb keeps in-frame clones, though not all of them. This table has approximately 350,000 clones, around 92% appearing once. Sample: peripheral blood. Receptors originate from a woman in her twenties or thirties with COVID-19, enrolled during active disease.

The chain couples TRBV2 to TRBJ1-6; D unclear. Trimming took 6 bases from V and 0 from J, leaving 9 bases between them. Germline assignment: CDR1 SNHLY and CDR2 FYNNEI. This CDR3 comprises 15 residues. DNA of the CDR3: TGTGCCAGCAGCTCAGGCTTCTCCTATAATTCACCCCTCCACTTT. Translating it yields CASSSGFSYNSPLHF.

This chain links TRBV5-5 with TRBJ2-5, with 9 bases fitting TRBD1. Germline-derived CDR1 and CDR2 are SGHKS and YYEKEE (reference sequence). This CDR3 has 15 amino acids. V shed 6 bases and J 5 bases; nucleotides not matched to a gene: 11. CDR3 region: CASTKDGQGWETQYF. CDR3 in DNA: TGTGCCAGCACCAAGGACGGACAGGGGTGGGAGACCCAGTACTTC.

This chain uses TRBV18 with TRBJ1-6; no reliable D call. Germline V lookup: CDR1 KGHSH, CDR2 LQKENI. This CDR3 contains 13 residues. V lost 3 bases to trimming and J lost 8 bases, with 8 bases between them. CDR3 bases: TGTGCCAGCTCACCCGCCGGGGATTCACCCCTCCACTTT. Translated, it gives CASSPAGDSPLHF.

This chain uses TRBV11-3 with TRBJ2-7; 7 bases fit TRBD2. This CDR3 comprises 14 residues. The germline V gene encodes CDR1 SGHNT and CDR2 YENEEA. V was clipped by 5 bases and J by 6 bases; unmatched bases: 10. The CDR3 is CASSTSGNGSEQYV. The DNA for the CDR3 is TGTGCCAGCAGCACCAGCGGGAATGGCTCCGAGCAGTACGTC.

This chain joins TRBV6-5 and TRBJ2-7; D perhaps matches TRBD2 (5 bases). V was pared by 2 bases and J by 2 bases, with 13 bases between. The germline CDR1 and CDR2 sequences are MNHEY and SVGAGI. The CDR3 length is 15 residues. CDR3 coding DNA: TGTGCCAGCAGTTACGGGAGCTGGCTAACCTACGAGCAGTACTTC. Its protein product is CASSYGSWLTYEQYF.

The chain couples TRBV6-5 to TRBJ2-1, with 10 bases matching TRBD2. CDR1 and CDR2 from the germline V gene are MNHEY and SVGAGI. V dropped 6 bases and J dropped 6; count of bases not matched to a gene: 8. This CDR3 is built from 15 residues. This CDR3 is CASRRELAGGNEQFF. The CDR3 nucleotides read TGTGCCAGCAGACGGGAATTAGCGGGAGGCAATGAGCAGTTCTTC.

The chain uses TRBV18 and TRBJ2-7; maybe TRBD2 (5 bases). Trimming removed 3 bases from V and 0 bases from J, with 15 bases in between. This CDR3 spans 16 amino acids. Germline assignment: CDR1 KGHSH and CDR2 LQKENI. The CDR3 nucleotides read TGTGCCAGCTCACCCACACCGGGAAAAAGCTCCTACGAGCAGTACTTC. Translating it yields CASSPTPGKSSYEQYF.

The rearrangement links TRBV6-2 or TRBV6-3 to TRBJ1-1, with TRBD1 identical over 9 bases. The CDR3 spans 15 residues. The ends lost 6 bases at V and 3 bases at J; junction bases unmatched: 8. Germline V gives CDR1 MNHEY, CDR2 SVGEGT. The CDR3 coding sequence is TGTGCCAGCAGCCGGACCGGGACAGGGTACACTGAAGCTTTCTTT. Translated, it gives CASSRTGTGYTEAFF.

Only one count was recorded for this clone. CDR3: CASSLILQPQHF. Written as DNA, the CDR3 is TGTGCCAGCAGTTTAATTCTTCAGCCCCAGCATTTT. The genes are TRBV28 and TRBJ1-5; D is ambiguous. The V gene's germline CDR1 is MDHEN and CDR2 SYDVKM. The CDR3 is 12 amino acids. Trimming removed 2 bases at V and 6 bases at J, with 5 bases between. The full variable domain, completed using reference TRBV28 and TRBJ1-5, is DVKVTQSSRYLVKRTGEKVFLECVQDMDHENMFWYRQDPGLGLRLIYFSYDVKMKEKGDIPEGYSVSREKKERFSLILESASTNQTSMYLCASSLILQPQHFGDGTRLSIL.

The chain couples TRBV29-1 to TRBJ1-2; 8 positions agree with TRBD1. Trimming cost V 1 base and J 3 bases; bases outside gene matches: 7. This CDR3 has 15 amino acids. Germline lookup yields CDR1 SQVTM and CDR2 ANQGSEA. This chain's CDR3 is CSVEARQGQYYGYTF. CDR3 sequence (DNA): TGCAGCGTTGAAGCCAGACAGGGGCAATACTATGGCTACACCTTC.

This chain uses TRBV5-1 with TRBJ2-3; TRBD1 aligns across 8 bases. V lost 2 bases, J lost 4 bases, and 6 bases stayed unmatched. Germline assignment: CDR1 SGHRS and CDR2 YFSETQ. The length of the CDR3 is 15 residues. CDR3 sequence (DNA): TGCGCCAGCAGCTTAACGAAGGGACAGGCAGATACGCAGTATTTT. It yields the protein CASSLTKGQADTQYF.

The chain uses TRBV6-5 and TRBJ1-1, with 9 bases fitting TRBD1. The germline V gene encodes CDR1 MNHEY and CDR2 SVGAGI. Unmatched junction bases numbered 2, after V lost 2 bases and J lost 4 bases. CDR3 length equals 14 residues. CDR3 sequence: CASSYPTGGTEAFF. The CDR3 coding sequence is TGTGCCAGCAGTTACCCGACAGGGGGCACTGAAGCTTTCTTT.

The table lists this clone with a few counts. The chain has TRBV11-2 and TRBJ1-1, with D uncertain. The V gene's germline CDR1 is SGHAT and CDR2 FQNNGV. The CDR3 is 13 residues long. Trimming took off 5 bases at V and 2 bases at J, with 9 bases between the two ends. This CDR3 is CASSRGLNTEAFF. DNA for the CDR3: TGTGCCAGCAGCCGAGGGTTAAACACTGAAGCTTTCTTT.